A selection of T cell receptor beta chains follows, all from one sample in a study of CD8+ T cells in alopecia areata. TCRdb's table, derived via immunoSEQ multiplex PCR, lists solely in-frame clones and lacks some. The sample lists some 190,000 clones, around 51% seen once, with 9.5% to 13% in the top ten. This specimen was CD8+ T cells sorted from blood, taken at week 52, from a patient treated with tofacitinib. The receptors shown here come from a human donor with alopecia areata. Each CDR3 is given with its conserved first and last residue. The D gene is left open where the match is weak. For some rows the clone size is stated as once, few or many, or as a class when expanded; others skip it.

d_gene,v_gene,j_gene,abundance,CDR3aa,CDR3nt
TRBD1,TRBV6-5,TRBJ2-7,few,CASSYRDSYEQYF,TGTGCCAGCAGTTATAGGGACAGCTACGAGCAGTACTTC
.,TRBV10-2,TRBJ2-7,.,CASSEGSYEQYF,TGCGCCAGCAGTGAAGGGTCCTACGAGCAGTACTTC
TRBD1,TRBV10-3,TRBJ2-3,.,CAISEPGQPEAQYF,TGTGCCATCAGTGAGCCGGGACAGCCCGAGGCGCAGTATTTT
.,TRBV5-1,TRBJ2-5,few,CASSLVKGAHETQYF,TGCGCCAGCAGCTTGGTTAAAGGGGCGCATGAGACCCAGTACTTC
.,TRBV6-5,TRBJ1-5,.,CASSYSMGNQPQHF,TGTGCCAGCAGTTACTCGATGGGTAATCAGCCCCAGCATTTT
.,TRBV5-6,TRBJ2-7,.,CASSSGDSYEQYF,TGTGCCAGCAGCTCGGGTGACTCCTACGAGCAGTACTTC
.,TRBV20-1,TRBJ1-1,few,CRVGQTSAFF,TGCAGGGTAGGACAGACTAGCGCTTTCTTT
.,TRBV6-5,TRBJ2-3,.,CASTGHESSTDTQYF,TGTGCCAGCACTGGACACGAGTCTAGCACAGATACGCAGTATTTT
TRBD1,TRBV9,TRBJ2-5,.,CASSPGQGVRETQYF,TGTGCCAGCAGCCCGGGACAGGGGGTTCGGGAGACCCAGTACTTC
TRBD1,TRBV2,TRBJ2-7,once,CASLSQGAGIHEQYF,TGTGCCAGCTTATCCCAGGGGGCAGGGATCCACGAGCAGTACTTC
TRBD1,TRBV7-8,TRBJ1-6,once,CASSVTGGYNSPLHF,TGTGCCAGCAGCGTAACAGGGGGCTATAATTCACCCCTCCACTTT
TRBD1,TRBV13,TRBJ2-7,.,CASSLTGVEQYF,TGTGCCAGCAGCCTTACAGGGGTAGAGCAGTACTTC
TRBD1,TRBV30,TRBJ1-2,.,CAWRTGQGWDGYTF,TGTGCCTGGAGAACAGGACAGGGATGGGATGGCTACACCTTC
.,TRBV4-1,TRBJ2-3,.,CASSLRSTDTQYF,TGCGCCAGCAGCCTCCGAAGCACAGATACGCAGTATTTT
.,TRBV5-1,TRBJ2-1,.,CASSLEDIADEQFF,TGCGCCAGCAGCTTGGAGGACATCGCCGATGAGCAGTTCTTC
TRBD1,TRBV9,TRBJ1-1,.,CASSYSGTENTEAFF,TGTGCCAGCAGCTACTCCGGGACAGAGAACACTGAAGCTTTCTTT
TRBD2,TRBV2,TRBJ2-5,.,CASSQTSGGAGYRETQYF,TGTGCCAGCAGTCAGACTAGCGGGGGGGCCGGATACCGAGAGACCCAGTACTTC
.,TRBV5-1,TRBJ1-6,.,CASSLNPDRNSPLHF,TGCGCCAGCAGCTTGAACCCCGACCGGAATTCACCCCTCCACTTT
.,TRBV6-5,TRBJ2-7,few,CASSPFLENRVLDF,TGTGCCAGCAGTCCCTTCTTGGAAAACAGGGTACTGGACTTC
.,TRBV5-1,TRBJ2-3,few,CASSLDGSTDTQYF,TGCGCCAGCAGCTTGGACGGTAGCACAGATACGCAGTATTTT
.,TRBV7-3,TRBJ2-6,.,CASSPNFSGANVLTF,TGTGCCAGCAGCCCCAACTTCTCTGGGGCCAACGTCCTGACTTTC
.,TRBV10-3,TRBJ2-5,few,CAIGTGAQETQYF,TGTGCCATTGGAACCGGGGCCCAAGAGACCCAGTACTTC
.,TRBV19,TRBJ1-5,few,CASSMSLQENQPQHF,TGTGCCAGTAGTATGAGCCTACAGGAGAATCAGCCCCAGCATTTT
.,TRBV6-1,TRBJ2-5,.,CASSGQRNQYF,TGTGCCAGCAGTGGACAGCGAAACCAGTACTTC
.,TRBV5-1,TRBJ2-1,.,CASSGGTAYNEQFF,TGCGCCAGCAGCGGCGGGACAGCCTACAATGAGCAGTTCTTC
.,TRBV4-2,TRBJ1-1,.,CASSYGRETEAFF,TGTGCCAGCAGCTACGGACGGGAAACTGAAGCTTTCTTT
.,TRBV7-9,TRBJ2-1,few,CASSSDSDEQFF,TGTGCCAGCAGCTCCGACAGTGATGAGCAGTTCTTC
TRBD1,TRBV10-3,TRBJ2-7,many,CASGTDKNNEQYF,TGTGCCAGTGGGACAGACAAAAACAACGAGCAGTACTTC
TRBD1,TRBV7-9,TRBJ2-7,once,CASRSTGTGGTYEQYF,TGTGCCAGCAGGTCAACCGGGACAGGGGGCACCTACGAGCAGTACTTC
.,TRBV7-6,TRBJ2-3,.,CASSLEGGTDTQYF,TGTGCCAGCAGCTTAGAGGGGGGCACAGATACGCAGTATTTT
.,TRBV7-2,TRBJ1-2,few,CASSLVGNYGYTF,TGTGCCAGCAGCTTAGTCGGAAACTATGGCTACACCTTC
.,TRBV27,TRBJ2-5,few,CASSRGAWETQYF,TGTGCCAGCAGCCGTGGGGCGTGGGAGACCCAGTACTTC
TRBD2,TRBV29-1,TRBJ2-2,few,CSVDGGGRSSNTGELFF,TGCAGCGTTGATGGCGGGGGGAGATCCTCGAACACCGGGGAGCTGTTTTTT
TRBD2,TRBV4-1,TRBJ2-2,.,CASGSPGGTGELFF,TGCGCCAGCGGCTCTCCGGGGGGCACCGGGGAGCTGTTTTTT
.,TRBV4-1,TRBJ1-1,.,CASSQPTRGNTEAFF,TGCGCCAGCAGCCAACCTACACGGGGGAACACTGAAGCTTTCTTT
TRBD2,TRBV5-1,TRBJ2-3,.,CASGGGLRTDTQYF,TGCGCCAGCGGCGGGGGACTACGCACAGATACGCAGTATTTT
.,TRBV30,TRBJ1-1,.,CAWSDMNTEAFF,TGTGCCTGGAGCGACATGAACACTGAAGCTTTCTTT
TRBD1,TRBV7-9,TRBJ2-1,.,CASSLRTGSYNEQFF,TGTGCCAGCAGCTTGAGGACAGGGTCTTACAATGAGCAGTTCTTC
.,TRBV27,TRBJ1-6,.,CASTSGGGNSPLHF,TGTGCCAGCACATCGGGGGGCGGTAATTCACCCCTCCACTTT
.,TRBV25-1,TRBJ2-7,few,CASSEWDGYSYEQYF,TGTGCCAGCAGTGAATGGGACGGATACTCCTACGAGCAGTACTTC
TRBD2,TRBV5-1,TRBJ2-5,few,CASSLGGLAVSETQYF,TGCGCCAGCAGCTTGGGGGGACTAGCGGTTTCCGAGACCCAGTACTTC
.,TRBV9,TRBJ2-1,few,CASSPDSYNEQFF,TGTGCCAGCAGCCCCGACAGCTACAATGAGCAGTTCTTC
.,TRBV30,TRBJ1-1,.,CAWSVNTPNTEAFF,TGTGCCTGGAGTGTAAACACCCCGAACACTGAAGCTTTCTTT
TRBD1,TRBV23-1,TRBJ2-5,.,CASSQPTGRETQYF,TGCGCCAGCAGTCAGCCGACAGGGAGAGAGACCCAGTACTTC
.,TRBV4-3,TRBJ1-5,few,CASSQDHRGSNQPQHF,TGCGCCAGCAGCCAAGATCACCGCGGGAGCAATCAGCCCCAGCATTTT
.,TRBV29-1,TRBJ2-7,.,CSVADSPPSYEQYF,TGCAGCGTTGCTGACAGTCCCCCTTCTTACGAGCAGTACTTC
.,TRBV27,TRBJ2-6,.,CASSVLGANVLTF,TGTGCCAGCAGTGTACTCGGGGCCAACGTCCTGACTTTC
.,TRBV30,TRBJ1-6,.,CAWTLQYPDSPLHF,TGTGCCTGGACCTTACAATACCCCGATTCACCCCTCCACTTT
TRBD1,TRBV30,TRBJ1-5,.,CAWSGPGQGYQPQHF,TGTGCCTGGAGCGGACCGGGACAGGGATATCAGCCCCAGCATTTT
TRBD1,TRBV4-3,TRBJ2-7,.,CASSPLYLAGQGGYEQYF,TGCGCCAGCAGCCCCCTTTATTTGGCGGGACAGGGGGGCTACGAGCAGTACTTC
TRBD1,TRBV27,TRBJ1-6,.,CASSWSRTGRGGDSPLHF,TGTGCCAGCAGTTGGTCACGGACAGGACGAGGGGGGGATTCACCCCTCCACTTT
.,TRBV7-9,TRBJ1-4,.,CASSQITNEKLFF,TGTGCCAGCTCACAGATAACTAATGAAAAACTGTTTTTT
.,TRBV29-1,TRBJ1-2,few,CSVQGENYGYTF,TGCAGCGTCCAAGGGGAAAACTATGGCTACACCTTC
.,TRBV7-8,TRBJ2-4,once,CASSLVTQGTSKNIQYF,TGTGCCAGCAGCTTAGTAACACAGGGTACTTCCAAAAACATTCAGTACTTC
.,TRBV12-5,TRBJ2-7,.,CASGLDSASSYEQYF,TGTGCTAGTGGTTTGGACAGCGCTAGCTCCTACGAGCAGTACTTC